The 5 T cell receptor beta chains below were found in one sample sequenced in a study of OX40 agonist ivuxolimab in advanced cancers. Profiling relied on immunoSEQ multiplex PCR, and the TCRdb table lists in-frame clones only, not all of them. The profile shows just under 75,000 clones, 90% to 95% of them singletons. Sequencing used CD4+ or CD8+ T cells sorted from blood, obtained in a trial of the OX40 agonist ivuxolimab. These receptors were obtained from an adult with an advanced solid tumor such as melanoma, head and neck, liver or kidney cancer.

V and J are TRBV2 and TRBJ2-1; TRBD2 aligns across 14 bases. V was clipped by 5 bases and J by 6 bases; unmatched bases: 3. CDR1 is SNHLY and CDR2 is FYNNEI in the germline V gene. The CDR3 totals 15 residues. CDR3 protein: CASSTGLAGVNEQFF. CDR3 sequence (DNA): TGTGCCAGCAGTACGGGACTAGCGGGAGTCAATGAGCAGTTCTTC.

This clone has a handful of counts. The chain carries TRBV5-6 and TRBJ2-7, with D tentatively TRBD1 (6 bases). From germline, CDR1 is SGHDT and CDR2 YYEEEE. The V end was cut by 1 base, the J end by 4 bases, with 15 bases between. This CDR3 contains 15 residues. The CDR3 bases are TGTGCCAGCAGCTTGTTAGGACAGAGTCGATACGAGCAGTACTTC. It yields the protein CASSLLGQSRYEQYF.

The genes are TRBV5-1 and TRBJ1-5; 8 nucleotides match TRBD1. Germline CDR1 is SGHRS and CDR2 is YFSETQ. J gave up 2 bases and V 4 bases, and 8 bases lay outside the gene matches. CDR3 size: 16 residues. The CDR3 DNA follows: TGCGCCAGCAGCCCGGGACAGGACCTTGGCAATCAGCCCCAGCATTTT. It is translated as CASSPGQDLGNQPQHF.

This chain uses TRBV7-9 with TRBJ2-3; unclear D gene. Germline assignment: CDR1 SEHNR and CDR2 FQNEAQ (reference sequence). This CDR3 is 14 amino acids long. V was clipped by 0 bases and J by 2 bases, with 6 bases between them. The CDR3 nucleotides are TGTGCCAGCAGCTTAGCCGAACTCACAGATACGCAGTATTTT. Its translation is CASSLAELTDTQYF.

As concerns this clone: The sample contains more than one DNA sequence encoding this CDR3. The chain joins TRBV5-1 to TRBJ2-5; D not certain. Germline V gene sequence: CDR1 SGHRS, CDR2 YFSETQ. Trimming removed 4 bases from V and 1 base from J, with 2 bases in between. The CDR3 contains 11 residues. The DNA for the CDR3 is TGCGCCAGCAGCACCCAAGAGACCCAGTACTTC. Protein sequence: CASSTQETQYF.